This TCR beta chain appears in the sequencing data of a study of T cells in Graves' hyperthyroidism and ophthalmopathy. About the study: It was at initial diagnosis, before any treatment, that peripheral blood was collected.

Template material for amplifying TCR beta CDR3 regions consisted of RNA transcripts. TCR CDR3 underwent first-round RT-PCR with the HTBI primer set. Via MiXCR, TCRdb re-called the multiplex PCR reads, giving one row per CDR3 protein. Among about 530,000 distinct CDR3 sequences listed, approximately 17% were seen once. The sample holds many counts of this clonotype. CDR3 length equals 11 residues. Trimming pared 6 bases from V and 5 bases from J, leaving 11 bases between. The germline V gene encodes CDR1 SQVTM and CDR2 ANQGSEA. This sequence was found in a young woman with Graves' ophthalmopathy. The gene calls are TRBV29-1 and TRBJ2-7; weak D call: TRBD1 (5 bases). The sample comprised blood. CDR3 region: CSVRQFDEQYF. The CDR3 DNA sequence: TGCAGCGTGCGACAGTTCGACGAGCAGTACTTC.